This T cell receptor (beta chain) was recovered during a study of T-cell reconstitution after alpha-beta-depleted transplantation in children. Unique molecular identifiers were incorporated when the TCRbeta library was constructed. TCRdb reprocessed the PCR reads via MiXCR and lists one record per CDR3 protein. The table records 640,000 or so distinct CDR3 sequences, roughly 15% of them present only once. The trim removed 9 bases at V and 4 bases at J, leaving 10 bases unmatched. The CDR3 is 14 residues long. Per the germline V gene, CDR1 is MNHNS and CDR2 is SASEGT. In this sample, this clonotype turned up many times.

This sequence was found in a human donor who donated a stem cell graft to a child with acute myeloid leukemia. The sequencing here drew on PBMCs from the stem cell graft donor, taken from the stem cell graft. The V gene is TRBV6-1, the J gene TRBJ1-2, with TRBD1 matching 8 bases. The CDR3, as DNA: TGTGCCAGTATGAACAGGGGGGCGGGCTATGGCTACACCTTC. This encodes CASMNRGAGYGYTF.